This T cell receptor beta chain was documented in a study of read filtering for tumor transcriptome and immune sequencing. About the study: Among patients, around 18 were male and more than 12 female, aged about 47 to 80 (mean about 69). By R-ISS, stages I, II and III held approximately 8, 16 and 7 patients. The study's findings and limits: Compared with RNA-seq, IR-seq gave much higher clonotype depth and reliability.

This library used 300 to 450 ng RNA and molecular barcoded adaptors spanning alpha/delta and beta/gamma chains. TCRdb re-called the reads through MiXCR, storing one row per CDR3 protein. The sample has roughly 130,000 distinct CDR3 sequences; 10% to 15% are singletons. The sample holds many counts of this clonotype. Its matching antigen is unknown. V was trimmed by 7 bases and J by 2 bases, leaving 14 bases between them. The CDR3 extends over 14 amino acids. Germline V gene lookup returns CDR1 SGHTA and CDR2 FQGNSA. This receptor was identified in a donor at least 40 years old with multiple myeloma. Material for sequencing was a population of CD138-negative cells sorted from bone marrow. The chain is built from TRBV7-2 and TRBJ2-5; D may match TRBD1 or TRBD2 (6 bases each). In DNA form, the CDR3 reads TGTGCCAGCACCCCGGGGGCGAATCAAGAGACCCAGTACTTC. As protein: CASTPGANQETQYF.